The rows below give T cell receptor beta chains drawn from one sample of a study of Graves' ophthalmopathy and Graves' hyperthyroidism. Via MiXCR, TCRdb re-called the multiplex PCR reads, giving one row per CDR3 protein. The sample holds roughly 230,000 distinct CDR3 sequences, 20% to 25% seen once. The sequenced sample consisted of peripheral blood. Source of these receptors: a woman between 50 and 59 years old with Graves' ophthalmopathy. Both conserved end residues are part of each CDR3. Fields, in order: D gene, V gene, clone size, J gene, CDR3 protein, CDR3 DNA. The D gene is left open where the match is weak. The size entry is marked missing in some rows and otherwise reads once, few, many or a size class.

>NA|TRBV4-1|NA|TRBJ1-5
CASSQDWVGSDNQPQHF
TGCGCCAGCAGCCAAGATTGGGTGGGGTCGGACAATCAGCCCCAGCATTTT
>NA|TRBV20-1|NA|TRBJ2-5
CSAWSGEETQYF
TGCAGTGCTTGGTCGGGAGAAGAGACCCAGTACTTC
>TRBD1|TRBV11-2|many|TRBJ2-5
CASSRTPGQGKETQYF
TGTGCCAGCAGCCGGACACCGGGACAGGGGAAAGAGACCCAGTACTTC
>NA|TRBV5-1|many|TRBJ2-5
CASSFSGQETQYF
TGTGCCAGCAGTTTTTCCGGGCAAGAGACCCAGTACTTC
>NA|TRBV7-8|NA|TRBJ2-7
CASSHRREVGREQYF
TGTGCCAGCAGCCACCGAAGGGAGGTCGGGCGCGAGCAGTACTTC
>TRBD1|TRBV6-2/TRBV6-3|NA|TRBJ2-7
CASIHGQALYEQYF
TGTGCCAGCATTCACGGACAGGCCCTTTACGAGCAGTACTTC
>TRBD1|TRBV28|few|TRBJ2-5
CASSLEQGAGQETQYF
TGTGCCAGCAGTTTGGAACAGGGGGCCGGCCAAGAGACCCAGTACTTC
>TRBD1|TRBV6-5|many|TRBJ1-1
CASSYQGVGSEAFF
TGTGCCAGCAGTTATCAGGGGGTAGGGTCTGAAGCTTTCTTT
>TRBD2|TRBV6-2/TRBV6-3|NA|TRBJ2-7
CASSYSMPGGDYEQYF
TGTGCCAGCAGTTACTCGATGCCGGGGGGTGACTACGAGCAGTACTTC
>TRBD2|TRBV11-1|few|TRBJ2-3
CASSLSSGSLDTQYF
TGTGCCAGCAGCTTAAGTAGCGGGAGCTTAGATACGCAGTATTTT
>NA|TRBV6-4|few|TRBJ1-2
CASSDTSGGRYGYTF
TGTGCCAGCAGTGACACCTCGGGGGGTCGCTATGGCTACACCTTC
>NA|TRBV3-1|few|TRBJ2-7
CASSTRFGAGDYEQYF
TGTGCCAGCAGCACCCGCTTTGGAGCGGGCGACTACGAGCAGTACTTC
>NA|TRBV20-1|NA|TRBJ2-5
CSADRDGPQETQYF
TGCAGTGCCGACAGAGACGGGCCTCAAGAGACCCAGTACTTC
>TRBD1|TRBV6-4|many|TRBJ1-2
CASSLGAGGDDYGYTF
TGTGCCAGCAGCCTCGGGGCAGGGGGCGACGACTATGGCTACACCTTC
>NA|TRBV18|few|TRBJ2-2
CASSPGVQVTGELFF
TGTGCCAGCTCACCGGGCGTGCAGGTTACCGGGGAGCTGTTTTTT
>NA|TRBV5-1|many|TRBJ2-2
CASSLDGPSTGELFF
TGCGCCAGCAGCTTGGACGGCCCCAGCACCGGGGAGCTGTTTTTT
>TRBD1|TRBV2|many|TRBJ2-2
CASSNDRANTGELFF
TGTGCCAGCAGTAATGACAGGGCGAACACCGGGGAGCTGTTTTTT
>NA|TRBV6-5|many|TRBJ1-5
CASTPSWAGQPQHF
TGTGCCAGCACCCCCTCGTGGGCTGGGCAGCCCCAGCATTTT
>NA|TRBV28|NA|TRBJ1-3
CASRLTTGYGNTIYF
TGTGCCAGCAGATTAACGACAGGCTATGGAAACACCATATATTTT
>NA|TRBV7-9|many|TRBJ2-5
CASSLGDLGTQYF
TGTGCCAGCAGCTTAGGAGACTTAGGGACCCAGTACTTC
>TRBD2|TRBV19|many|TRBJ2-7
CASSIKTSGIGEQYF
TGTGCCAGTAGTATCAAAACTAGCGGGATTGGCGAGCAGTACTTC
>TRBD1|TRBV20-1|many|TRBJ1-5
CSGGQLNQPQHF
TGCAGTGGGGGACAGCTGAATCAGCCCCAGCATTTT
>TRBD1|TRBV18|few|TRBJ1-5
CASSAGTDNQPQHF
TGTGCCAGCTCGGCCGGGACAGATAATCAGCCCCAGCATTTT
>NA|TRBV20-1|many|TRBJ2-7
CSGQGRSYEQYF
TGCAGTGGCCAGGGACGGTCCTACGAGCAGTACTTC
>NA|TRBV20-1|many|TRBJ2-5
CSARDGGKWETQYF
TGCAGTGCTAGAGATGGGGGGAAGTGGGAGACCCAGTACTTC
>NA|TRBV28|NA|TRBJ2-6
CASSLLRLTSGANVLTF
TGTGCCAGCAGTTTACTTCGACTGACCTCTGGGGCCAACGTCCTGACTTTC
>NA|TRBV15|NA|TRBJ2-2
CATSRDRTGGGTGELFF
TGTGCCACCAGCAGAGATCGTACAGGGGGGGGCACCGGGGAGCTGTTTTTT
>NA|TRBV27|many|TRBJ2-5
CASSLSKGVVETQYF
TGTGCCAGCAGTTTATCGAAGGGAGTCGTAGAGACCCAGTACTTC
>NA|TRBV14|many|TRBJ2-7
CASSRGTRVGEQYF
TGTGCCAGCAGCCGAGGGACCCGGGTAGGCGAGCAGTACTTC
>TRBD1|TRBV6-1|NA|TRBJ2-7
CASRRNRGEQYF
TGTGCCAGCAGGAGGAACAGGGGCGAGCAGTACTTC
>TRBD1|TRBV6-5|NA|TRBJ2-7
CASSYLGQGPSSYEQYF
TGTGCCAGCAGTTACTTAGGACAGGGGCCGAGCTCCTACGAGCAGTACTTC
>NA|TRBV6-1|NA|TRBJ1-1
CASSRDGRAEAFF
TGTGCCAGCAGTCGGGACGGGCGGGCCGAAGCTTTCTTT
>TRBD2|TRBV7-2|many|TRBJ2-7
CASSSNSAGGSYEQYF
TGTGCCAGCAGCTCAAATTCGGCGGGAGGGTCCTACGAGCAGTACTTC
>TRBD1|TRBV19|many|TRBJ2-5
CASRRQGSQETQYF
TGTGCCAGTAGGCGACAGGGGAGCCAGGAGACCCAGTACTTC
>NA|TRBV28|many|TRBJ2-7
CASSLSWDTNSYEQYF
TGTGCCAGCAGTTTAAGTTGGGACACGAACTCCTACGAGCAGTACTTC
>TRBD1|TRBV7-8|many|TRBJ1-2
CASSYRDRGLYGYTF
TGTGCCAGCAGCTACCGGGACAGGGGCCTCTATGGCTACACCTTC
>NA|TRBV7-9|many|TRBJ1-1
CASSFQLNTEAFF
TGTGCCAGCAGCTTTCAGCTGAACACTGAAGCTTTCTTT
>TRBD2|TRBV3-1|NA|TRBJ2-7
CASSSGRGGPYEQYF
TGTGCCAGCAGCTCCGGGAGGGGGGGGCCCTACGAGCAGTACTTC
>NA|TRBV28|many|TRBJ2-5
CASSLGGWETQYF
TGTGCCAGCAGCTTAGGGGGATGGGAGACCCAGTACTTC
>NA|TRBV25-1|many|TRBJ1-2
CASSALQGRGYTF
TGTGCCAGCAGTGCCTTACAGGGTCGAGGCTACACCTTC
>NA|TRBV28|many|TRBJ1-5
CASSPRAGGRQPQHF
TGTGCCAGCAGTCCGAGGGCGGGGGGCCGTCAGCCCCAGCATTTT
>TRBD2|TRBV13|many|TRBJ2-7
CASTIRVGGSDAYEQYF
TGTGCCAGCACCATCCGGGTCGGCGGGAGTGACGCCTACGAGCAGTACTTC
>NA|TRBV19|NA|TRBJ1-1
CASSTLRRWTEAFF
TGTGCCAGTAGTACCCTACGTCGTTGGACTGAAGCTTTCTTT
>NA|TRBV29-1|many|TRBJ2-2
CSVASGAGTGELFF
TGCAGCGTTGCTTCAGGGGCGGGCACCGGGGAGCTGTTTTTT
>NA|TRBV29-1|many|TRBJ2-7
CSVPLADSYEQYF
TGCAGCGTCCCACTAGCCGACTCCTACGAGCAGTACTTC
>NA|TRBV6-1|many|TRBJ2-2
CASSAIWSVNTGELFF
TGTGCCAGCAGTGCAATCTGGAGCGTGAACACCGGGGAGCTGTTTTTT
>NA|TRBV20-1|many|TRBJ2-7
CSAPEGEENEQYF
TGCAGTGCTCCTGAGGGAGAAGAAAACGAGCAGTACTTC
>NA|TRBV30|many|TRBJ2-7
CAWSVMGNYEQYF
TGTGCCTGGAGTGTAATGGGTAACTACGAGCAGTACTTC